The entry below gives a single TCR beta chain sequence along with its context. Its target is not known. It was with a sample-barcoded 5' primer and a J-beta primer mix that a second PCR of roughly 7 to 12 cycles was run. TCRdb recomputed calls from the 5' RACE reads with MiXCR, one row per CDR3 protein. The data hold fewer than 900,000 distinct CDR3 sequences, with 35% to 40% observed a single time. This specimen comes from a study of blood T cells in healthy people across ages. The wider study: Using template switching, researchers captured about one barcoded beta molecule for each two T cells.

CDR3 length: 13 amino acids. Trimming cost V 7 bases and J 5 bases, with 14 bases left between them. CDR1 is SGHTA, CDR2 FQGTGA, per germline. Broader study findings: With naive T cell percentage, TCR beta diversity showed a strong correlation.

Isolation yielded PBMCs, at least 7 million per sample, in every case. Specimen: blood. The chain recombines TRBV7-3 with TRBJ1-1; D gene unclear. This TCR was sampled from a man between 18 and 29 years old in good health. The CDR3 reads CASTRGGFTEAFF. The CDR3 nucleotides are TGTGCCAGCACCCGAGGAGGGTTTACTGAAGCTTTCTTT.